This T cell receptor (beta chain) was captured in a study of Ad26.COV2.S vaccination and SARS-CoV-2 variants. Study context: Administration of Ad26.COV2.S was intramuscular, either once or twice 56 days apart. Overall study results and limits: Reportedly, after vaccination the spike-specific CD8+ and CD4+ T cell responses displayed substantial breadth. Vaccinees showed greater spike-specific TCR breadth than placebo recipients.

Described treatment: over 15 received Ad26.COV2.S at low or high dose, single or two shots; several received placebo; per-sample allocation not given. Repertoires come from day 63 after the first vaccine or placebo injection. Participants' vaccine, an Ad26 vector, delivered Wuhan-strain SARS-CoV-2 spike. Concerning this clone: What it binds is not known.

Sequenced by immunoSEQ multiplex PCR; TCRdb stores in-frame clones only, minus some. The sample records about 390,000 clones, about 88% being singletons. The CDR3 has 15 residues. Germline values: CDR1 SGHRS, CDR2 YFSETQ. The V gene end was trimmed by 4 bases and the J gene end by 4 bases; junction bases not matched to a gene: 7. This chain connects TRBV5-1 to TRBJ1-1; 10 bases fit TRBD1. This clonotype originated in a person between 18 and 59 years old who received the Ad26.COV2.S COVID-19 vaccine or a placebo. Sequenced here: peripheral blood, sampled in a trial of Ad26.COV2.S vaccine versus placebo. Written as DNA, the CDR3 is TGCGCCAGCAGCGGCGGAGGGACAGGGGTCACTGAAGCTTTCTTT. Its translation is CASSGGGTGVTEAFF.